This T cell receptor (beta chain) was found in a study of beta chain features in type 1 diabetes. V was clipped by 0 bases and J by 0 bases; unmatched bases: 5. The CDR3 totals 16 residues. Germline lookup yields CDR1 GTSNPN and CDR2 SVGIG (reference sequence). Overall study findings and caveats: People with Type 1 diabetes carried modestly yet significantly shorter TCRB CDR3s in all four CD4+ subsets. Any role of HLA type in TCRB rearrangement remained unresolved here.

Via the markers CD45RO/CCR7/CD25/CD127/CD95/CD27, stem cell-like memory, regulatory, central memory and naive CD4+ cells were sorted. This clone was picked up a small number of times. Its cognate antigen is unknown. The isolated RNA, all of it, was reverse transcribed, so expressed TCRB transcripts were what got sequenced. The table came from immunoSEQ multiplex PCR; TCRdb's copy has only in-frame clones and leaves some out. The sample lists hundreds of thousands of clones, over 12% occurring once. This receptor was obtained from a man between 18 and 35 years old with type 1 diabetes. Sequencing was performed on naive CD4+ T cells from blood. The V call is TRBV30, the J call TRBJ2-3, with 8 bases lining up with TRBD1. The DNA of the CDR3 is TGTGCCTGGAGTGTCCGGTACAGGGGGAGCACAGATACGCAGTATTTT. It codes for CAWSVRYRGSTDTQYF.